This TCR beta chain was profiled in a study of cytomegalovirus exposure and HLA in healthy donors. Points from the study as a whole: TRBV6-2, TRBV6-3 and some other V segments were excluded as indistinguishable. Researchers catalogued about 150 TCR beta chains as cytomegalovirus-associated.

Remarks on this clone: Its antigen remains unidentified.

Trimming stripped 5 bases from V and 5 bases from J, with 13 bases between. The CDR3 has 14 amino acids. Germline V CDR1 and CDR2: LGHNT, FRNRAP. PCR was performed using 60 Vbeta and 13 Jbeta primers. Sequenced by immunoSEQ multiplex PCR; TCRdb stores in-frame clones only, minus some. Here the sample spans roughly 200,000 clones, approximately 78% being singletons. V usage is TRBV12-5 and J usage is TRBJ2-1, with D perhaps matching TRBD1 (6 bases). The specimen sequenced was PBMCs. This clonotype originated in a woman in her twenties or thirties in good health and CMV-seropositive. The CDR3 is CASGPYRANNEQFF. Here the CDR3 DNA reads TGTGCTAGTGGTCCCTACAGGGCAAACAATGAGCAGTTCTTC.